The present entry profiles one TCR beta chain with its context. The sample belongs to a study of molecular identifiers for immune sequencing clone quantification. Overall study: RNA from roughly 21,000 or 96,000 naive CD8 cells was split five ways in replicates, with four sequenced.

Trimming left V 4 bases short and J 0 bases short, with 8 bases between. Germline CDR1 GTSNPN, CDR2 SVGIG (reference sequence). The CDR3 contains 13 residues. Researchers sorted naive CD8 T cells as cells that were CD8+CD4-CCR7+CD45RA+. The bulk TCR libraries were made with methods described before and with listed TCR primers. TCRdb re-derived calls from the PCR reads in MiXCR, one entry per CDR3 protein. Among more than 550,000 distinct CDR3 sequences listed, about 25% were seen once. The sample comprised naive CD8+ T cells from blood, with Jurkat cell RNA spiked in. Regarding subset: FACS-sorted CD8+CD4-CCR7+CD45RA+ naive T cells. The rearrangement links TRBV30 to TRBJ2-3, with D unresolved. This sequence was found in a human donor in good health. Some libraries in this study had Jurkat cell RNA spiked in. CDR3: CAWTVTSTDTQYF. CDR3 DNA: TGTGCCTGGACAGTGACTAGCACAGATACGCAGTATTTT.